This TCR beta chain was profiled in a study of blood T cells in healthy people across ages. Through a sample-barcoded 5' primer and a J-beta primer mix, a second PCR was run for roughly 7 to 11 cycles. TCRdb reanalysed the 5' RACE reads using MiXCR and keeps one entry per CDR3 protein. The profile covers fewer than 2,000,000 distinct CDR3 sequences, with approximately 40% appearing a single time and around 23% taken by the ten largest. V lost 8 bases and J lost 7; bases outside the gene matches: 14. Germline lookup yields CDR1 PRHDT and CDR2 FYEKMQ (reference sequence). This CDR3 contains 15 residues.

The TCR comes from a human donor in good health. Sequencing was performed on blood. The chain joins TRBV13 to TRBJ2-1; 7 bases match TRBD1. In nucleotides, the CDR3 is TGTGCCAGCGGCTACCCAACAGGGGTTGGGAATGAGCAGTTCTTC. Protein product: CASGYPTGVGNEQFF. The full variable domain, its missing parts supplied by reference TRBV13 and TRBJ2-1, is AAGVIQSPRHLIKEKRETATLKCYPIPRHDTVYWYQQGPGQDPQFLISFYEKMQSDKGSIPDRFSAQQFSDYHSELNMSSLELGDSALYFCASGYPTGVGNEQFFGPGTRLTVL.